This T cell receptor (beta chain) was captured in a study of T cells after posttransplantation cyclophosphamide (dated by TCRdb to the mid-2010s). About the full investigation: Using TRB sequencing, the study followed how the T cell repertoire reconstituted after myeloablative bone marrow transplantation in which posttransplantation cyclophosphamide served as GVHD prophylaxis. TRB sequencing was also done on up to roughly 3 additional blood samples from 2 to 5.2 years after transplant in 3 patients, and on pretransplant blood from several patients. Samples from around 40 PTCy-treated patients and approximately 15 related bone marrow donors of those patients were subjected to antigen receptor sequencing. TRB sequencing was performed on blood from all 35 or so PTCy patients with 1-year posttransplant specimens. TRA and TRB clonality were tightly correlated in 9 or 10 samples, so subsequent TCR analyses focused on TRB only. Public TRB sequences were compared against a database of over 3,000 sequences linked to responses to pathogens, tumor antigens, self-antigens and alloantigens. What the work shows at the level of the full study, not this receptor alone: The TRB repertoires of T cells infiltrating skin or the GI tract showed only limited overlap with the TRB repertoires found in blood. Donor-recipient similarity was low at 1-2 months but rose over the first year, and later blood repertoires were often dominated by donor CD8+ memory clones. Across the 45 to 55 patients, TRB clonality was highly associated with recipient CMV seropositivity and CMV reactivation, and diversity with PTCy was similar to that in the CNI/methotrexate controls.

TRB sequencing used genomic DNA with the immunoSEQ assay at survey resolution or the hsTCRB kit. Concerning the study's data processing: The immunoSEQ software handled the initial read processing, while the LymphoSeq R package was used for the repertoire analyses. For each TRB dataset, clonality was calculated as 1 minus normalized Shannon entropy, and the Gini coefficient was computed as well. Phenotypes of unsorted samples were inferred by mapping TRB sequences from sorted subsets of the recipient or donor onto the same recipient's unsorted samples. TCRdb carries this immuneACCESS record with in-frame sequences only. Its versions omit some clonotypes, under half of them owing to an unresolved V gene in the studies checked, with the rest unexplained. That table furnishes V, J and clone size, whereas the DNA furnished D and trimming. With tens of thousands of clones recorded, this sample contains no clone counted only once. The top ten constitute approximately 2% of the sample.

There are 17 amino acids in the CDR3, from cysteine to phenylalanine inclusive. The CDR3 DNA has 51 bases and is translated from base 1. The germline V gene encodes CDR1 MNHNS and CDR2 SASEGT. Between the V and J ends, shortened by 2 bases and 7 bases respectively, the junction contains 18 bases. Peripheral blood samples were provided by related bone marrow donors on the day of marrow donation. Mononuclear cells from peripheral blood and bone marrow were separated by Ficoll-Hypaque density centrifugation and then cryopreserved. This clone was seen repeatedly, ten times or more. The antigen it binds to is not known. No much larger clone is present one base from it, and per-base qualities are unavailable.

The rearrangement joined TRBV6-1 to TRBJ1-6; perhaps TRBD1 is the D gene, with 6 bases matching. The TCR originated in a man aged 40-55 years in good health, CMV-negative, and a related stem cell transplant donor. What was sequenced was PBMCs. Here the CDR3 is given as CASSEYPPDSPNSPLHF. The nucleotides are TGTGCCAGCAGTGAATATCCCCCGGACAGTCCCAATTCACCCCTCCACTTT.